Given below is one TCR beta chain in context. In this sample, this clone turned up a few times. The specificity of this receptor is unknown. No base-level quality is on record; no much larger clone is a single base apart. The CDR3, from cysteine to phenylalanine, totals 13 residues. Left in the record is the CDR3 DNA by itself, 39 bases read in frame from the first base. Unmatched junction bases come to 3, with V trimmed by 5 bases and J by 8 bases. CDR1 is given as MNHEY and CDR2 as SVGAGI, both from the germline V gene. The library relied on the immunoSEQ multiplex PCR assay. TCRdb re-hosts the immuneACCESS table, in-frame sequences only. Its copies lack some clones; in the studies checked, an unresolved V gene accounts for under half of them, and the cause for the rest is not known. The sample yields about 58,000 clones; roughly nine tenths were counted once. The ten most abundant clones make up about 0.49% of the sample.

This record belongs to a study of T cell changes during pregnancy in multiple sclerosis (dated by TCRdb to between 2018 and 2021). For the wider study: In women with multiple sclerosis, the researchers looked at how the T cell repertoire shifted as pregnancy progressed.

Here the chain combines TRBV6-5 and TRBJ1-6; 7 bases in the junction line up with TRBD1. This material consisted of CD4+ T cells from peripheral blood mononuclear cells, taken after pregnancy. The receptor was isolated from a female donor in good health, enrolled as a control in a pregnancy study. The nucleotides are TGTGCCAGCAGTGACAGGGCCCATTCACCCCTCCACTTT. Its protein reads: CASSDRAHSPLHF.